Listed below are T cell receptor beta chains from one sample, sequenced in a study of radiotherapy plus CTLA-4 blockade in lung cancer. Clones were sequenced by immunoSEQ multiplex PCR, and TCRdb holds only the in-frame ones, with some missing. The sample contains approximately 28,000 clones, approximately 77% of which appear only once. The input for sequencing was peripheral blood, taken from a patient treated with radiotherapy plus ipilimumab. These receptors all stem from a human donor with non-small cell lung cancer that progressed on radiotherapy plus ipilimumab. Each CDR3 is given with its conserved first and last residue. The D gene is left open where the match is weak. Some rows mark clone size as missing; the rest say once, few, many or name a class of expanded clone.

size	J	V	D	CDR3	DNA
.	TRBJ2-5	TRBV4-2	TRBD2	CASSQEGLAGLYQETQYF	TGTGCCAGCAGCCAAGAGGGACTAGCGGGGCTGTACCAAGAGACCCAGTACTTC
.	TRBJ2-7	TRBV15	.	CATSRGTEDYEQYF	TGTGCCACCAGCAGAGGGACGGAGGACTACGAGCAGTACTTC
.	TRBJ1-2	TRBV5-1	TRBD1	CASSLGGTGESYGYTF	TGCGCCAGCAGCCTAGGCGGGACAGGAGAAAGCTATGGCTACACCTTC
.	TRBJ1-5	TRBV15	.	CATSRGFNQPQHF	TGTGCCACCAGCAGGGGATTCAATCAGCCCCAGCATTTT
.	TRBJ2-5	TRBV5-4	.	CASSLERIGGQETQYF	TGTGCCAGCAGCTTGGAGCGAATTGGGGGTCAAGAGACCCAGTACTTC
.	TRBJ2-1	TRBV7-3	TRBD2	CASSLKLAGREGNEQFF	TGTGCCAGCAGCTTAAAACTAGCGGGAAGGGAGGGCAATGAGCAGTTCTTC
.	TRBJ2-1	TRBV7-8	.	CASSLPGTVSSYNEQFF	TGTGCCAGCAGCTTACCCGGGACGGTAAGCTCCTACAATGAGCAGTTCTTC
few	TRBJ2-7	TRBV19	TRBD2	CASSMGLDGEQYF	TGTGCCAGTAGTATGGGACTAGATGGCGAGCAGTACTTC
.	TRBJ1-2	TRBV18	TRBD1	CASSPRDSNYGYTF	TGTGCCAGCTCACCAAGGGACAGCAACTATGGCTACACCTTC
.	TRBJ1-4	TRBV4-2	TRBD1	CASSQEPTGRANEKLFF	TGTGCCAGCAGCCAAGAACCGACAGGGCGCGCGAATGAAAAACTGTTTTTT
few	TRBJ2-3	TRBV11-2	TRBD2	CASSFRLAGGRWSTDTQYF	TGTGCCAGCAGCTTTAGACTAGCGGGGGGGCGATGGAGCACAGATACGCAGTATTTT
few	TRBJ1-1	TRBV9	.	CASSETENTEAFF	TGTGCCAGCAGCGAAACTGAGAACACTGAAGCTTTCTTT
.	TRBJ2-7	TRBV5-5	.	CASSLTQAPYEQYF	TGTGCCAGCAGCTTGACCCAGGCTCCCTACGAGCAGTACTTC
.	TRBJ1-3	TRBV19	TRBD1	CASSGDRVKGNTIHF	TGTGCCAGTAGCGGGGACAGGGTAAAAGGAAACACCATACATTTT
.	TRBJ1-1	TRBV27	.	CASSFETRLTEAFF	TGTGCCAGCAGTTTTGAAACCCGGCTCACTGAAGCTTTCTTT
few	TRBJ2-3	TRBV7-6	TRBD2	CASSLANTSGVIRTDTQYF	TGTGCCAGCAGCTTAGCGAATACTAGCGGGGTGATCCGCACAGATACGCAGTATTTT
.	TRBJ2-1	TRBV7-9	.	CASSPRLGSDNEQFF	TGTGCCAGCAGCCCACGACTAGGCTCCGACAATGAGCAGTTCTTC
few	TRBJ1-2	TRBV6-1	.	CASSSEALLGYGYTF	TGTGCCAGCAGTTCCGAGGCCCTGCTCGGCTATGGCTACACCTTC